This T cell receptor (beta chain) was documented in a study of technical replicates of blood from a few donors. This CDR3 is 16 amino acids long. Germline CDR1 and CDR2: MNHEY and SVGAGI. V lost 0 bases to trimming and J lost 3 bases, with 14 bases between them. Produced via immunoSEQ multiplex PCR; TCRdb's table is partial and in-frame only. The sample lists roughly 72,000 clones, around 92% occurring once. What was sequenced was T cells isolated from PBMCs. This TCR was recovered from a human donor in good health. This chain links TRBV6-5 with TRBJ2-5; D remains ambiguous. Here the CDR3 DNA reads TGTGCCAGCAGTTACTCGATACTTGGCGGAGAAGAGACCCAGTACTTC. It translates to CASSYSILGGEETQYF.